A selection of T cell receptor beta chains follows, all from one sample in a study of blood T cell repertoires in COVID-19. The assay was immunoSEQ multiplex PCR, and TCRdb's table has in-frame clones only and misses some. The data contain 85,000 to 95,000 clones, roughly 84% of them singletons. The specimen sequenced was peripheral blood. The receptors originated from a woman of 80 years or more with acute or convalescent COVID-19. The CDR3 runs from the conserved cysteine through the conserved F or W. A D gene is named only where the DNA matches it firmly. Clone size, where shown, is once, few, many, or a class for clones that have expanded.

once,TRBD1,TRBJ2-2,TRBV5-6,TGTGCCAGCACCCTTCGACAGGGGGTAATATGGGGCGGGGAGCTGTTTTTT,CASTLRQGVIWGGELFF
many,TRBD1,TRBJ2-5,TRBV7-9,TGTGCCAGCAGCTCGTTAAACAGGGGCCAAGAGACCCAGTACTTC,CASSSLNRGQETQYF
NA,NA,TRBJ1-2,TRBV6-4,TGTGCCAGCAGTCCGGGACTCCTTTATGGCTACACCTTC,CASSPGLLYGYTF
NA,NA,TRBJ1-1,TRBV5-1,TGCGCCAGCAGCTTGGCCCCAGGGGTTAACACTGAAGCTTTCTTT,CASSLAPGVNTEAFF
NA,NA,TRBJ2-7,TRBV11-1,TGTGCCAGCAGCTTATCGAGGGCCCTTTCCTACGAGCAGTACTTC,CASSLSRALSYEQYF
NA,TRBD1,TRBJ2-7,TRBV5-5,TGTGCCAGCAGCTTAAGACAGGGGGCAGGGGAGCAGTACTTC,CASSLRQGAGEQYF
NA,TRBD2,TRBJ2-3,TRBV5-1,TGCGCCAGCAGCCGGCAGACTAGCGGGGTGGGAACAGATACGCAGTATTTT,CASSRQTSGVGTDTQYF
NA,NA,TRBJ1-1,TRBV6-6,TGTGCCAGCAGTCTTATGGGACAGAACACTGAAGCTTTCTTT,CASSLMGQNTEAFF
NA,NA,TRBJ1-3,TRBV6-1,TGTGCCAGCAGTGAACAGGACACCATATATTTT,CASSEQDTIYF
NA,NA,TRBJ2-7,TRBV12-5,TGTGCTAGTGGTTTGGCACCAAGGGGGAGCAGCTCCTACGAGCAGTACTTC,CASGLAPRGSSSYEQYF
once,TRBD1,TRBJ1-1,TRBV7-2,TGTGCCAGCAGCTTCCGCAGGGGGAGTACTGAAGCTTTCTTT,CASSFRRGSTEAFF
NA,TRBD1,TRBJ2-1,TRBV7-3,TGTGCCAGCAGCTTATACAGGGGGGCCAATATACACAATGAGCAGTTCTTC,CASSLYRGANIHNEQFF
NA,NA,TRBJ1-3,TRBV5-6,TGTGCCAGCAGCTTGGGGGGGCAAGGAAACACCATATATTTT,CASSLGGQGNTIYF
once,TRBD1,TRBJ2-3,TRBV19,TGTGCCAGTACCAGGCTCGGACAGGGGGCACGGGTCACAGATACGCAGTATTTT,CASTRLGQGARVTDTQYF
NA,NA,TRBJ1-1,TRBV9,TGTGCCAGCAGCGTAGGACGGCGGATCACTGAAGCTTTCTTT,CASSVGRRITEAFF
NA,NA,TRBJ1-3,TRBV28,TGTGCCACATCAGGATTCTCTGGAAACACCATATATTTT,CATSGFSGNTIYF
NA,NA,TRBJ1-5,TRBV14,TGTGCCAGCAGCCAGCCAGGGCGGCCCCAGCATTTT,CASSQPGRPQHF
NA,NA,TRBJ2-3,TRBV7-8,TGTGCCAGCAGCAACCCCACCCGGGGGGCCTCAGATACGCAGTATTTT,CASSNPTRGASDTQYF
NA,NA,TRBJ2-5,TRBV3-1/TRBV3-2,TGTGCCAGCGTTGGGCTATCACAAGAGACCCAGTACTTC,CASVGLSQETQYF
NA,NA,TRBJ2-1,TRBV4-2,TGTGCCAGCAGCCAAGTAGTGAGCTCCTACAATGAGCAGTTCTTC,CASSQVVSSYNEQFF
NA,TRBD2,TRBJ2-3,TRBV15,TGTGCCGCCGAAGTGGGAGGGACAGATACGCAGTATTTT,CAAEVGGTDTQYF
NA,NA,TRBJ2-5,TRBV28,TGTGCCAGCAGTTTATTTACCCAGGGAGAGACCCAGTACTTC,CASSLFTQGETQYF
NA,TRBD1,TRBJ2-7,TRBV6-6,TGTGCCAGCAGTATGGTGTCCGGACAGGCCCTAGTGGAGTACTTC,CASSMVSGQALVEYF
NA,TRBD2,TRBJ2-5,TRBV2,TGTGCCAGCAGTGACCAGCGGGGGCAAGAGACCCAGTACTTC,CASSDQRGQETQYF
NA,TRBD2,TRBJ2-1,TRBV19,TGTGCCAGCGCCCCGCGGGGGGGAGGGATTTCTAGCTCCTACAATGAGCAGTTCTTC,CASAPRGGGISSSYNEQFF
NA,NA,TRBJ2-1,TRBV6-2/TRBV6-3,TGTGCCAGCAGTACGCCCTGGAGAGGAGACGAGCAGTTCTTC,CASSTPWRGDEQFF
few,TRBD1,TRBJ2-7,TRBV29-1,TGCAGCGTTGAGACAGGGGGATTTGAGCAGTACTTC,CSVETGGFEQYF
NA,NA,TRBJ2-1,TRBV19,TGTGCCAGTAGTCCCTCGGACTTATCCTACAATGAGCAGTTCTTC,CASSPSDLSYNEQFF
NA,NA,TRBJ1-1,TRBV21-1,TGTGCCAGCAGCAAAGCGCGGGGGTACACTGAAGCTTTCTTT,CASSKARGYTEAFF
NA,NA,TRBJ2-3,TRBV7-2,TGTGCCAGCAGCTCCCCCCCTCCCGGTACGCAGTATTTT,CASSSPPPGTQYF
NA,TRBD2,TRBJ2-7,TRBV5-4,TGTGCCAGCAGCCAAAGCGGGAGAAGGTACGAGCAGTACTTC,CASSQSGRRYEQYF
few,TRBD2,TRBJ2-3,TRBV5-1,TGCGCCAGCAGCCTAGCTAGCGGGTACTTCTCTAGCACAGATACGCAGTATTTT,CASSLASGYFSSTDTQYF
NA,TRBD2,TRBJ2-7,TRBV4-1,TGCGCCAGCAGCCAAGGGTCCCCGAGCGGGAACCCCTACGAGCAGTACTTC,CASSQGSPSGNPYEQYF
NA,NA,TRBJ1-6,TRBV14,TGTGCCAGCAGCCAAGCCCTTAATTCACCCCTCCACTTT,CASSQALNSPLHF
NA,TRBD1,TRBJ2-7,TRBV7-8,TGTGCCAGCAGCCCCGGGACAGGGGGCTACGAGCAGTACTTC,CASSPGTGGYEQYF
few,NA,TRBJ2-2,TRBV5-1,TGCGCCAGCAGCCGTCAGGGGAGGGAGGGCACCGGGGAGCTGTTTTTT,CASSRQGREGTGELFF
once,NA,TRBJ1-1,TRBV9,TGTGCCAGCAGCGTAGTCAGTACTGAAGCTTTCTTT,CASSVVSTEAFF
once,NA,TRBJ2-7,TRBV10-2,TGCGCCACACTTCAGGGCTACGAGCAGTACTTC,CATLQGYEQYF
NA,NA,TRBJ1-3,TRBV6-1,TGTGCCAGCAGTGAGGGGGCCAGAGGAAACACCATATATTTT,CASSEGARGNTIYF
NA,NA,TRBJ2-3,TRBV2,TGTGCCAGCTGCCCTAGGTGGGATACGCAGTATTTT,CASCPRWDTQYF
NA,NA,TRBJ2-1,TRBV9,TGTGCCAGCAGCTCCACCCGGCGGGGCGGATACAATGAGCAGTTCTTC,CASSSTRRGGYNEQFF
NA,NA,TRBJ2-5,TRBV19,TGTGCCAGTAGTAGGCGGGGACAGCGTCAAGAGACCCAGTACTTC,CASSRRGQRQETQYF
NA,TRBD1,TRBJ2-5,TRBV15,TGTGCCACCAGCAGAGGAGGGGGCGCCGAGACCCAGTACTTC,CATSRGGGAETQYF
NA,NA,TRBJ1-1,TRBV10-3,TGTGCCATCAGTGAAAACCAGGACACTGAAGCTTTCTTT,CAISENQDTEAFF
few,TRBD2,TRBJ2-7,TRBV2,TGTGCCAGCAGGGCCGGGACTAGCGGGAGCTACGAGCAGTACTTC,CASRAGTSGSYEQYF
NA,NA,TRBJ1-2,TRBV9,TGTGCCAGCAGCAATCAAGTGAGGGCTGAAGGCTACACCTTC,CASSNQVRAEGYTF
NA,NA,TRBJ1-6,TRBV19,TGTGCCAGTAGTATGCAGGGAGGGATTAATCCCCTCCACTTT,CASSMQGGINPLHF
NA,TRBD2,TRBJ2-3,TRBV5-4,TGTGCCAGCAGAAAATTAGCGGGGCAGGAGACAGATACGCAGTATTTT,CASRKLAGQETDTQYF
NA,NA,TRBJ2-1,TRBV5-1,TGCGCCAGCAGCCCCGAAGGGGGGGCGCGAGAGCAGTTCTTC,CASSPEGGAREQFF
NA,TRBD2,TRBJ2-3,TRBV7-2,TGTGCCAGCAGCTTAGCGGCGGGGGGCACAGATACGCAGTATTTT,CASSLAAGGTDTQYF
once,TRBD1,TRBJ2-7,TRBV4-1,TGCGCCAGCAGCCACGGAGGACAGGGGGCAGGCTACGAGCAGTACTTC,CASSHGGQGAGYEQYF
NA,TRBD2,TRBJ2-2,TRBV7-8,TGTGCCAGCAGCCACCAAGTCGGGACTAGCGGTCCCGGGGAGCTGTTTTTT,CASSHQVGTSGPGELFF